The entry below gives a single TCR beta chain sequence along with its context. TCRdb's table, derived via immunoSEQ multiplex PCR, lists solely in-frame clones and lacks some. The sample includes about 2.4 million clones, 80% to 95% of them seen just once. Trimming shortened V by 1 base and J by 4 bases, and 5 bases separated the two germline ends. The CDR3 totals 13 residues. Per germline, CDR1 LGHNT and CDR2 FRNRAP. This sample stems from a study of shared clonotypes between healthy human individuals. Study-wide background: Per donor, CD8 memory used one plate, CD8 naive used two, CD4 memory used three and CD4 naive used three.

The gene calls are TRBV12-5 and TRBJ1-3; no clear D. The sequenced sample was naive CD4+ T cells from PBMCs. Documented subset: CD45RA+ positively selected. The sequence derives from a man younger than 35 in good health. Some clones in this sample may be carry-over from other donors' samples. The CDR3 sequence: CASGLGVGNTIYF. CDR3 sequence (DNA): TGTGCTAGTGGTTTGGGGGTGGGAAACACCATATATTTT.